The present T cell receptor beta chain was sequenced within a study of OX40 agonist ivuxolimab in advanced cancers. About the study: Every patient in dose escalation had hepatocellular carcinoma, melanoma, renal cell or head and neck cancer.

The method was immunoSEQ multiplex PCR; TCRdb's version includes in-frame clones alone and lacks a portion of them. The repertoire holds under 85,000 clones, with approximately 95% as singletons. General study points: Normalized expansion of T-cell clones was also low for some nonresponders. CD4+ T cells averaged fewer expanded clones than CD8+ T cells.

As for this clone: Its specificity is not known.

Peripheral blood came from all dose cohorts at three timepoints. The V gene lost 5 bases and the J gene lost 5 bases, with 13 bases spanning the gap. The germline gives CDR1 SEHNR, CDR2 FQNEAQ (reference sequence). The CDR3 sequence is 13 residues long. This chain uses TRBV7-9 with TRBJ2-7; D is tentatively TRBD1 or TRBD2 (5 bases each). Here the sequenced sample was CD4+ or CD8+ T cells sorted from blood, taken in a trial of the OX40 agonist ivuxolimab. The TCR sequence derives from an adult with an advanced solid tumor such as melanoma, head and neck, liver or kidney cancer. CDR3 region: CASSPGRDHEQYF. The CDR3 DNA is TGTGCCAGCAGCCCAGGTAGGGACCACGAGCAGTACTTC.